The source of this T cell receptor beta chain is a study of graft-versus-host responses after intestinal transplantation. With regard to this clone: The antigen is not known.

The CDR3 has 17 amino acids. Trimming at V came to 3 bases and at J to 1 base, leaving 11 bases not matched to a gene. Germline CDR1 reads GTSNPN; CDR2 reads SVGIG (reference sequence). Using immunoSEQ multiplex PCR, the repertoire was profiled, and TCRdb retains in-frame clones only, with some absent. The data show fewer than 110,000 clones, approximately 94% seen once. This TCR was recovered from a human donor who received an intestinal transplant. The chain carries TRBV30 and TRBJ1-2, with TRBD1 matching 10 bases. The material sequenced was unstimulated CD8+ T cells sorted from spleen or lymph node cells, taken before intestinal transplant. Here the CDR3 DNA reads TGTGCCTGGAGAGGTGGGACAGGGGTTCTGGATAACTATGGCTACACCTTC. This gives the protein CAWRGGTGVLDNYGYTF.